A selection of T cell receptor beta chains follows, all from one sample in a study of CD8+ T cells in alopecia areata. The protocol was immunoSEQ multiplex PCR, while the TCRdb copy is restricted to in-frame clones and leaves out a portion. The profile covers some 170,000 clones, with around 50% appearing a single time and 14% to 15% taken by the ten largest. The sequencing used CD4+ T cells sorted from blood, collected at week 0. The receptors derive from a human donor with alopecia areata. CDR3s include the opening cysteine and the closing phenylalanine or tryptophan. The order of the fields is CDR3 protein, V gene, J gene, clone size. Some rows have no size entry. The others give once, few or many, or a class for an expanded clone.

CDR3aa: CASSLTGGEKETQYF; v_gene: TRBV9; j_gene: TRBJ2-5; abundance: -
CDR3aa: CSVGQGPNTGELFF; v_gene: TRBV29-1; j_gene: TRBJ2-2; abundance: -
CDR3aa: CASSQEVRYGYTF; v_gene: TRBV4-1; j_gene: TRBJ1-2; abundance: -
CDR3aa: CASSSYPGSAAFF; v_gene: TRBV5-6; j_gene: TRBJ1-1; abundance: -
CDR3aa: CSVEDPRRQETQYF; v_gene: TRBV29-1; j_gene: TRBJ2-5; abundance: -
CDR3aa: CATRQGSTDTQYF; v_gene: TRBV15; j_gene: TRBJ2-3; abundance: -
CDR3aa: CAGKTQGSGANVLTF; v_gene: TRBV5-6; j_gene: TRBJ2-6; abundance: -
CDR3aa: CASSLSGGTQETQYF; v_gene: TRBV27; j_gene: TRBJ2-5; abundance: -
CDR3aa: CASSPVQGTRETQYF; v_gene: TRBV14; j_gene: TRBJ2-5; abundance: -
CDR3aa: CSVVAGGLYEQYF; v_gene: TRBV29-1; j_gene: TRBJ2-7; abundance: few
CDR3aa: CSAMRRAVQETQYF; v_gene: TRBV29-1; j_gene: TRBJ2-5; abundance: -
CDR3aa: CSFKAGGTGDTQYF; v_gene: TRBV29-1; j_gene: TRBJ2-3; abundance: -
CDR3aa: CAWSTGTPWDQPQHF; v_gene: TRBV30; j_gene: TRBJ1-5; abundance: -
CDR3aa: CASRLIGLSQETQYF; v_gene: TRBV4-1; j_gene: TRBJ2-5; abundance: -
CDR3aa: CAWRPTSTDGGNTIYF; v_gene: TRBV30; j_gene: TRBJ1-3; abundance: -
CDR3aa: CASRTRQGAYEQYF; v_gene: TRBV2; j_gene: TRBJ2-7; abundance: -
CDR3aa: CASSSPGQMGHYEQYF; v_gene: TRBV27; j_gene: TRBJ2-7; abundance: -
CDR3aa: CASGYYNSPLHF; v_gene: TRBV25-1; j_gene: TRBJ1-6; abundance: few